The 15 T cell receptor beta chains given below trace back to one sample, sequenced in a study of OX40 agonist ivuxolimab in advanced cancers. The repertoire was sequenced with immunoSEQ multiplex PCR; TCRdb's copy has only in-frame clones and lacks some. This sample has about 37,000 clones; around nine tenths occur once, and the top ten carry roughly 0.53%. Sample: CD4+ or CD8+ T cells sorted from blood, taken in a trial of the OX40 agonist ivuxolimab. Source of these receptors: an adult with an advanced solid tumor such as melanoma, head and neck, liver or kidney cancer.

The chain carries TRBV19 and TRBJ1-3, with D possibly TRBD1 on 5 matching bases. The V and J ends lost 5 bases and 0 bases respectively, with 23 bases between them. The CDR3 contains 19 residues. Germline assignment: CDR1 LNHDA and CDR2 SQIVND (reference sequence). The CDR3 region has the DNA TGTGCCAGTAGTGGCTGGGGCGGAGGTCTTCCTAACTCTGGAAACACCATATATTTT. It specifies CASSGWGGGLPNSGNTIYF.

The chain is built from TRBV5-4 and TRBJ2-3, with 8 bases fitting TRBD1. The J segment lost 5 bases and the V segment lost 5 bases, leaving 4 bases of the junction unmatched. This CDR3 spans 13 amino acids. Looked up from germline, CDR1 is SGHNT and CDR2 is YYREEE (reference sequence). The CDR3 coding sequence is TGTGCCAGCAGTGAACAGGGGGAAGATACGCAGTATTTT. This translates into CASSEQGEDTQYF.

This clone appeared a single time. The chain uses TRBV7-3 and TRBJ1-1; 8 bases are shared with TRBD1. Germline V lookup: CDR1 SGHTA, CDR2 FQGTGA. CDR3 size: 18 residues. The V segment lost 4 bases and the J segment 1 base; nucleotides outside the gene matches: 14. The CDR3 nucleotides are TGTGCCAGCAGCTCGAGAGCTGGAACAGGGGGGAGGAACACTGAAGCTTTCTTT. Protein product: CASSSRAGTGGRNTEAFF.

This clone was counted a single time. J is TRBJ2-7 and V is TRBV11-2; D remains ambiguous. With 8 bases removed from V and 0 bases from J, the gap between germline ends came to 8 bases. Germline lookup yields CDR1 SGHAT and CDR2 FQNNGV. The CDR3 sequence is 12 residues long. The CDR3 nucleotides are TGTGCCAGCGGGGTTACCTCCTACGAGCAGTACTTC. Translated, it gives CASGVTSYEQYF.

This clone came up once. The chain combines TRBV28 with TRBJ1-2; D is unclear. Germline CDR1 and CDR2: MDHEN and SYDVKM. The CDR3 length is 12 residues. Trimming cost V 4 bases and J 4 bases, with 7 bases left between them. The CDR3 bases are TGTGCCAGCAGTTATCGGGCCTATGGCTACACCTTC. Encoded protein: CASSYRAYGYTF.

V and J are TRBV19 and TRBJ2-1; perhaps TRBD2 as D (6 bases). Germline assignment: CDR1 LNHDA and CDR2 SQIVND (reference sequence). Trimming shortened V by 7 bases and J by 10 bases, and 23 bases separated the two germline ends. This CDR3 comprises 15 residues. This CDR3 reads CASKRSRGGAGEQFF. The CDR3 DNA follows: TGTGCCAGTAAGAGAAGTCGTGGAGGGGCAGGGGAGCAGTTCTTC.

The chain combines TRBV19 with TRBJ1-1; D remains unclear. Per the germline V gene, CDR1 is LNHDA and CDR2 is SQIVND (reference sequence). This CDR3 has 14 amino acids. Trimming removed 3 bases from V and 0 bases from J, with 8 bases in between. This chain's CDR3 is CASSIWQVNTEAFF. In DNA, the CDR3 is TGTGCCAGTAGTATTTGGCAGGTGAACACTGAAGCTTTCTTT. Looking up the rest from reference TRBV19 and TRBJ1-1 gives the full variable domain: DGGITQSPKYLFRKEGQNVTLSCEQNLNHDAMYWYRQDPGQGLRLIYYSQIVNDFQKGDIAEGYSVSREKKESFPLTVTSAQKNPTAFYLCASSIWQVNTEAFFGQGTRLTVV.

The CDR3 DNA sequence: TGTGCCAGCAGCTTAGACCCAGATACGCAGTATTTT. Translating gives CASSLDPDTQYF. The V call is TRBV11-3, the J call TRBJ2-3, with no clear D. With 0 bases removed from V and 4 bases from J, the gap between germline ends came to 2 bases. The CDR3 extends over 12 amino acids. Germline-derived CDR1 and CDR2 are SGHNT and YENEEA.

The chain joins TRBV28 to TRBJ2-1; D remains unclear. V was pared by 6 bases and J by 0 bases, with 9 bases between. Germline CDR1 is MDHEN and CDR2 is SYDVKM. CDR3 length: 14 amino acids. CDR3 protein: CASSIIGSYNEQFF. In DNA form, the CDR3 reads TGTGCCAGCAGCATAATAGGCTCCTACAATGAGCAGTTCTTC. The full variable domain, rest sourced from reference TRBV28 and TRBJ2-1, is DVKVTQSSRYLVKRTGEKVFLECVQDMDHENMFWYRQDPGLGLRLIYFSYDVKMKEKGDIPEGYSVSREKKERFSLILESASTNQTSMYLCASSIIGSYNEQFFGPGTRLTVL.

The J gene is TRBJ2-2, the V gene TRBV9; D is possibly TRBD2 (6 bases). Germline V lookup: CDR1 SGDLS, CDR2 YYNGEE. Trimming took 3 bases from V and 0 from J, leaving 21 bases between them. The CDR3 spans 19 residues. The CDR3 spells CASSGIRGSGGTNTGELFF. The CDR3 DNA reads as TGTGCCAGCAGCGGGATCCGCGGCAGTGGGGGGACGAACACCGGGGAGCTGTTTTTT.

This chain links TRBV5-4 with TRBJ2-7; D remains ambiguous. Germline V gene lookup returns CDR1 SGHNT and CDR2 YYREEE (reference sequence). Trimming stripped 3 bases from V and 0 bases from J, with 10 bases between. CDR3 length: 14 residues. This CDR3 reads CASSSGRLSYEQYF. Here the CDR3 DNA reads TGTGCCAGCAGCTCAGGTCGGCTCTCCTACGAGCAGTACTTC.

The chain has TRBV7-6 and TRBJ2-2; a possible D gene is TRBD2 (6 bases). V lost 3 bases and J lost 8, with 16 bases in between. The CDR3 totals 15 residues. The V gene's germline CDR1 is SGHVS and CDR2 FNYEAQ. CDR3: CASSLRRDRTGELFF. The CDR3 DNA follows: TGTGCCAGCAGCTTGCGGCGGGACCGTACTGGGGAGCTGTTTTTT.

This chain joins TRBV5-4 and TRBJ1-1; no reliable D call. Looked up from germline, CDR1 is SGHNT and CDR2 is YYREEE (reference sequence). V lost 0 bases to trimming and J lost 0 bases, with 9 bases between them. The CDR3 is 15 residues long. The CDR3 region is CASSLDSSMNTEAFF. The CDR3, as DNA: TGTGCCAGCAGCTTGGACAGTTCGATGAACACTGAAGCTTTCTTT.

This chain uses TRBV6-1 with TRBJ1-5; D remains unclear. Germline V gene lookup returns CDR1 MNHNS and CDR2 SASEGT. The CDR3 length is 13 residues. The V end lost 6 bases, the J end lost 5 bases, and 11 bases lay between the germline ends. The CDR3 DNA is TGTGCCAGCAGCGCAACTGCCTATCAGCCCCAGCATTTT. Translation: CASSATAYQPQHF.

The chain is built from TRBV6-6 and TRBJ2-3, with D possibly matching TRBD1 (5 bases). The length of the CDR3 is 14 residues. The V end lost 5 bases, the J end lost 0 bases, and 9 bases lay between the germline ends. Germline CDR1 and CDR2: MNHNY and SVGAGI (reference sequence). In nucleotides, the CDR3 is TGTGCCAGCAGTAGACAGACTAGCACAGATACGCAGTATTTT. Translation: CASSRQTSTDTQYF.